This T cell receptor (beta chain) was captured by sequencing in a study of regulatory T cells in long-lasting Graves disease. Both iRepertoire HTBI primers and Arm-PCR of CDR3 regions were used to build the TCR beta libraries. TCRdb fed the multiplex PCR reads into MiXCR, producing one record per CDR3 protein. There are roughly 400,000 distinct CDR3 sequences in the sample; around 20% occur only once, and more than 13% lies in the top ten. Regarding time point: persistent/refractory GD, antithyroid drugs over 5 years with positive TRAb. Preparation of the TCR library used RNA extracted from PBMCs. This clonotype has a count of ten or more. The germline V gene has CDR1 DFQATT and CDR2 SNEGSKA (reference sequence). V shed 6 bases, J shed 5 bases, and the junction held 13 bases outside the gene matches. The CDR3 is 15 residues long.

This specimen was peripheral blood mononuclear cells (PBMCs), taken when the disease was refractory, from a patient treated with antithyroid drugs. This chain joins TRBV20-1 and TRBJ2-5, with 9 nucleotides matching TRBD2. This clonotype was obtained from a female donor with Graves disease. The CDR3 coding sequence is TGCAGTGCGAGGGGGAGCGGGAGGCCGAGTGAGACCCAGTACTTC. It encodes CSARGSGRPSETQYF.